Below are 24 T cell receptor beta chains sequenced from a single sample in a study of T cell changes during pregnancy in multiple sclerosis. Data came from immunoSEQ multiplex PCR; TCRdb stores just in-frame clones and leaves some out. The sample carries fewer than 75,000 clones, approximately 90% recorded once. Sequenced here: peripheral blood, sampled after pregnancy. All receptors derive from a female donor in good health, enrolled as a control in a pregnancy study.

V gene TRBV10-3 combines with J gene TRBJ1-2; 9 positions match TRBD1. CDR1 ENHRY and CDR2 SYGVKD come from the germline V gene. Unmatched junction bases numbered 6, after V lost 3 bases and J lost 7 bases. The CDR3 consists of 14 residues. CDR3 region: CAISESETGGGYTF. The DNA of the CDR3 is TGTGCCATCAGTGAATCGGAGACAGGGGGTGGCTACACCTTC.

The chain employs TRBV6-5 and TRBJ1-2, with 9 bases lining up with TRBD1. Germline values: CDR1 MNHEY, CDR2 SVGAGI. J gave up 8 bases and V 7 bases, and 8 bases lay outside the gene matches. The CDR3 runs 13 residues. In nucleotides, the CDR3 is TGTGCCAGCAACAACCGGGACAGGGCGGGCTACACCTTC. Translated: CASNNRDRAGYTF.

The chain carries TRBV4-1 and TRBJ1-2, with 8 nucleotides matching TRBD1. J gave up 7 bases and V 6 bases, and 13 bases lay outside the gene matches. The CDR3 contains 15 residues. CDR1 and CDR2 from the germline V gene are MGHRA and YSYEKL. CDR3 sequence: CASSTFRGPSGGYTF. The CDR3 DNA reads as TGCGCCAGCAGTACTTTCAGGGGGCCCTCGGGTGGCTACACCTTC.

The chain employs TRBV15 and TRBJ1-1; weak D call: TRBD1 (5 bases). V was shortened by 1 base and J by 1 base, with 10 bases between the two germline ends. The germline gives CDR1 LNHNV, CDR2 YYDKDF (reference sequence). The CDR3 is 15 amino acids. The chain's CDR3 is CATSRGWGGNTEAFF. CDR3 nucleotides: TGTGCCACCAGCAGAGGTTGGGGGGGGAACACTGAAGCTTTCTTT.

The J gene is TRBJ1-1, the V gene TRBV28, with 10 bases aligning to TRBD1. The CDR3 contains 15 residues. Germline V gives CDR1 MDHEN, CDR2 SYDVKM. Losses at the gene ends were 10 bases for V and 7 bases for J; bases not matched to a gene: 15. As DNA, the CDR3 is TGTGCCATCACACCGGGACAGGGGAGTTCGAGTGAAGCTTTCTTT. This codes for CAITPGQGSSSEAFF.

V and J are TRBV7-9 and TRBJ1-2; the match to TRBD1 covers 7 bases. The germline gives CDR1 SEHNR, CDR2 FQNEAQ (reference sequence). The V and J ends lost 5 bases and 3 bases, in that order; junction bases with no gene match: 3. This CDR3 region has 13 residues. In nucleotides, the CDR3 is TGTGCCAGCAGCCCCGGGACAGACTATGGCTACACCTTC. The encoded protein is CASSPGTDYGYTF.

The gene calls are TRBV6-5 and TRBJ1-1; D call uncertain. This CDR3 has 14 amino acids. Trimming took 1 base from V and 0 from J, leaving 6 bases between them. Germline V gene data show CDR1 as MNHEY and CDR2 as SVGAGI. CDR3 region: CASSYLAVNTEAFF. DNA of the CDR3: TGTGCCAGCAGTTACTTGGCGGTGAACACTGAAGCTTTCTTT.

V and J are TRBV10-3 and TRBJ2-7, with 11 bases lining up with TRBD2. Germline-derived CDR1 and CDR2 are ENHRY and SYGVKD. This CDR3 spans 13 amino acids. J lost 6 bases, V lost 5 bases, and 3 bases had no gene match. The CDR3 region has the DNA TGTGCCATCAGTAGGCTAGCGGGAGGCGAGCAGTACTTC. Amino acid sequence: CAISRLAGGEQYF.

The gene calls are TRBV9 and TRBJ2-5, with 8 bases identical to TRBD1. Germline V gene sequence: CDR1 SGDLS, CDR2 YYNGEE. This CDR3 is built from 13 residues. Trimming took 4 bases from V and 4 from J; bases not matched to a gene: 3. DNA of the CDR3: TGTGCCAGCAGCCCTACAGGGGGAGAGACCCAGTACTTC. This codes for CASSPTGGETQYF. The complete variable domain, with remaining parts taken from reference TRBV9 and TRBJ2-5, reads DSGVTQTPKHLITATGQRVTLRCSPRSGDLSVYWYQQSLDQGLQFLIQYYNGEERAKGNILERFSAQQFPDLHSELNLSSLELGDSALYFCASSPTGGETQYFGPGTRLLVL.

The gene calls are TRBV11-3 and TRBJ1-1; 7 nucleotides match TRBD1. The CDR3 runs 14 residues. CDR1 is SGHNT and CDR2 is YENEEA in the germline V gene. V gave up 6 bases and J gave up 2 bases; unmatched junction bases: 6. CDR3 bases: TGTGCCAGCAGTTGGGACAGTTATAACACTGAAGCTTTCTTT. This sequence encodes CASSWDSYNTEAFF. The full variable domain, completed using reference TRBV11-3 and TRBJ1-1, is EAGVVQSPRYKIIEKKQPVAFWCNPISGHNTLYWYLQNLGQGPELLIRYENEEAVDDSQLPKDRFSAERLKGVDSTLKIQPAELGDSAVYLCASSWDSYNTEAFFGQGTRLTVV.

This clone was found once. The chain links TRBV18 to TRBJ2-1; 7 bases are shared with TRBD2. CDR3 length: 15 residues. Germline trimming cut 4 bases from V and 4 bases from J; bases unmatched to any gene: 7. Per the germline V gene, CDR1 is KGHSH and CDR2 is LQKENI. The CDR3: CASSLASGHYNEQFF. The CDR3 DNA sequence: TGTGCCAGCTCACTAGCTAGCGGACATTACAATGAGCAGTTCTTC.

The chain combines TRBV5-6 with TRBJ2-7; TRBD2 matches 8 bases. This CDR3 has 16 amino acids. Looked up from germline, CDR1 is SGHDT and CDR2 is YYEEEE. V lost 3 bases and J lost 4; bases outside the gene matches: 12. CDR3 protein: CASSSRWMAGGYEQYF. The CDR3 nucleotides are TGTGCCAGCAGCTCAAGGTGGATGGCGGGAGGTTACGAGCAGTACTTC.

This CDR3 is CASSLAGHPGGYTF. The CDR3 DNA follows: TGTGCCAGCAGCTTGGCGGGACATCCAGGAGGCTACACCTTC. The rearrangement links TRBV5-6 to TRBJ1-2; possible D gene TRBD1, 6 bases. Deletions cut 0 bases from V and 8 bases from J, with 14 bases between. This CDR3 has 14 residues. Looked up from germline, CDR1 is SGHDT and CDR2 is YYEEEE.

The gene calls are TRBV13 and TRBJ1-1, with D uncertain. There are 12 residues in the CDR3. Germline CDR1 PRHDT, CDR2 FYEKMQ (reference sequence). Trimming pared 5 bases from V and 4 bases from J, leaving 8 bases between. The CDR3 loop is CASSPRATEAFF. The DNA for the CDR3 is TGTGCCAGCAGCCCGAGGGCCACTGAAGCTTTCTTT. The whole variable domain, remainder taken from reference TRBV13 and TRBJ1-1, is AAGVIQSPRHLIKEKRETATLKCYPIPRHDTVYWYQQGPGQDPQFLISFYEKMQSDKGSIPDRFSAQQFSDYHSELNMSSLELGDSALYFCASSPRATEAFFGQGTRLTVV.

V is TRBV9 and J is TRBJ2-2, with TRBD2 matching over 14 bases. V lost 4 bases, J lost 7 bases, and 9 bases stayed unmatched. Germline V gene data show CDR1 as SGDLS and CDR2 as YYNGEE. The CDR3 extends over 17 amino acids. For the CDR3, the DNA is TGTGCCAGCAGCTCTCGACTAGCGGGAGGGCCGGGCGGGGAGCTGTTTTTT. This translates into CASSSRLAGGPGGELFF. Using reference TRBV9 and TRBJ2-2 for the parts outside the CDR3, the full variable domain is DSGVTQTPKHLITATGQRVTLRCSPRSGDLSVYWYQQSLDQGLQFLIQYYNGEERAKGNILERFSAQQFPDLHSELNLSSLELGDSALYFCASSSRLAGGPGGELFFGEGSRLTVL.

The J gene is TRBJ1-3, the V gene TRBV11-2; D not certain. CDR3 size: 14 residues. CDR1 and CDR2 (germline): SGHAT, FQNNGV. The V end was cut by 0 bases, the J end by 4 bases, with 7 bases between. The CDR3 spells CASSLDRGGNTIYF. For the CDR3, the DNA is TGTGCCAGCAGCTTAGATCGAGGGGGAAACACCATATATTTT.

V is TRBV28 and J is TRBJ2-3, with 8 bases lining up with TRBD1. This CDR3 has 16 amino acids. CDR1 is MDHEN, CDR2 SYDVKM, per germline. With V trimmed by 6 bases and J by 4 bases, 12 bases remained unmatched. The CDR3 protein is CASSWGQARYPDTQYF. For the CDR3, the DNA is TGTGCCAGCAGCTGGGGACAGGCGAGATATCCAGATACGCAGTATTTT.

This chain joins TRBV27 and TRBJ1-1; D uncertain. CDR1 and CDR2 (germline): MNHEY, SMNVEV (reference sequence). Trimming cost V 1 base and J 1 base, with 7 bases left between them. The CDR3 totals 14 residues. Here the CDR3 reads CASSLYLGNTEAFF. CDR3 in DNA: TGTGCCAGCAGTTTATACCTAGGGAACACTGAAGCTTTCTTT.

The chain has TRBV27 and TRBJ2-5; D is possibly TRBD2 (6 bases). The CDR3 sequence is 15 residues long. Germline V gene data show CDR1 as MNHEY and CDR2 as SMNVEV (reference sequence). V was pared by 2 bases and J by 5 bases, with 15 bases between. Here the CDR3 DNA reads TGTGCCAGCAGTTTACGGGGGAGAAATCTGGAGACCCAGTACTTC. Translating it yields CASSLRGRNLETQYF.

The chain carries TRBV6-6 and TRBJ2-3; D might be TRBD2 (6 bases). The CDR3 spans 15 residues. CDR1 and CDR2 (germline): MNHNY, SVGAGI (reference sequence). V lost 0 bases and J lost 0, with 7 bases in between. This CDR3 is CASSYSEGSTDTQYF. In DNA, the CDR3 is TGTGCCAGCAGTTACTCGGAGGGTAGCACAGATACGCAGTATTTT.

The V and J genes are TRBV4-3 and TRBJ2-1, with TRBD2 matching 11 bases. Germline-derived CDR1 and CDR2 are LGHNA and YSLEER. J was trimmed by 2 bases and V by 3 bases; bases with no gene match: 18. The CDR3 spans 21 residues. CDR3 amino acids: CASSHFLLAGVIGATYNEQFF. The CDR3 nucleotides read TGCGCCAGCAGCCACTTTTTACTAGCGGGGGTGATTGGGGCAACCTACAATGAGCAGTTCTTC.

This chain uses TRBV6-5 with TRBJ2-7; 9 nucleotides align to TRBD2. Germline lookup yields CDR1 MNHEY and CDR2 SVGAGI. The CDR3 runs 12 residues. V shed 5 bases and J 12 bases; nucleotides not matched to a gene: 8. The CDR3 DNA sequence: TGTGCCAGCAGTCGGGCGGGAGGGGTGGGGTACTTC. It specifies CASSRAGGVGYF.

This clone was observed once. In nucleotides, the CDR3 is TGTGCCAGTAGCGGGAGAGAAACAGATACGCAGTATTTT. Translated: CASSGRETDTQYF. The V call is TRBV19, the J call TRBJ2-3, with a weak D call TRBD2 (6 bases). The germline V gene encodes CDR1 LNHDA and CDR2 SQIVND (reference sequence). The CDR3 is 13 amino acids. V lost 6 bases to trimming and J lost 3 bases, with 10 bases between them.

The chain employs TRBV12-5 and TRBJ2-4; possible D gene TRBD2, 5 bases. V lost 6 bases and J lost 3, with 18 bases in between. Germline values: CDR1 LGHNT, CDR2 FRNRAP. The length of the CDR3 is 16 residues. CDR3 region: CASGLRVLAGKNIQYF. For the CDR3, the DNA is TGTGCTAGTGGCCTTAGGGTCCTGGCGGGCAAAAACATTCAGTACTTC.